This TCR beta chain was sequenced during a study of chemoradiotherapy in HPV16-positive cancers. The wider study: Functional T-cell assays on a couple of HPV16-positive patients' cells defined candidate HPV-specific clones and common TCR motifs. Study results and limitations: In HPV16-positive patients, HPV-responsive T-cell expansion tracked better recurrence-free survival. Functional assays defining HPV-specific T cells used only a couple of HPV16-positive patients.

Samples were taken several times over chemoradiotherapy. Details on this clone: Its antigen is still unknown.

The CDR3 is 13 amino acids. The J segment lost 4 bases and the V segment lost 3 bases, leaving 2 bases of the junction unmatched. The germline CDR1 and CDR2 sequences are SGHDT and YYEEEE. Profiling relied on immunoSEQ multiplex PCR, and the TCRdb table lists in-frame clones only, not all of them. The table lists approximately 17,000 clones, roughly two thirds of them singletons, with less than 10% in the top ten. The sequenced sample was tumor tissue, obtained from a patient who underwent chemoradiotherapy. This sequence was found in a human donor with HPV-associated anogenital cancer. V usage is TRBV5-6 and J usage is TRBJ2-3, with 7 bases matching TRBD2. The CDR3 loop is CASSWGGADTQYF. For the CDR3, the DNA is TGTGCCAGCAGCTGGGGGGGAGCAGATACGCAGTATTTT.